This entry concerns a single TCR beta chain. Its matching antigen is unknown. These data are taken from a study of cytomegalovirus exposure and HLA in healthy donors. The trim removed 2 bases at V and 5 bases at J, leaving 8 bases unmatched. The CDR3 extends over 15 amino acids. Germline V gene sequence: CDR1 MRHNA, CDR2 SNTAGT. PCR used 60 Vbeta primers and 13 Jbeta primers. As originally analysed: Some 9.9 million shared chains were among around 78 million unique TCR beta chains counted in a later analysis. Assay: immunoSEQ multiplex PCR; the TCRdb copy retains only in-frame clones and omits some. Clone size and the V and J calls come from that table; the DNA yielded D and trimming. The sample yields 120,000 or so clones, approximately 78% seen once. Study-wide findings and caveats: TCR beta chains numbering more than 150 were designated cytomegalovirus-associated.

The sequence came from a woman aged 40 to 50 in good health and CMV-seronegative. The V call is TRBV6-4, the J call TRBJ2-5; 7 nucleotides agree with TRBD2. Sequencing input: PBMCs. CDR3 sequence (DNA): TGTGCCAGCAGTGACACAGGCGGGAGAAAGGAGACCCAGTACTTC. Its translation is CASSDTGGRKETQYF.